Shown below are 20 T cell receptor beta chains from a single sample sequenced in a study of CD8+CD57+ T cells in acquired aplastic anemia. All sequencing subjects had displayed CD8+CD57+ cell expansion on flow cytometry. Genomic DNA provided the template from which TCR beta VDJ and CDR3 profiles were obtained. TCRdb re-derived calls from the reads in MiXCR, one entry per CDR3 protein. The sample holds around 150,000 distinct CDR3 sequences, 71% seen once. Input material: sorted CD4+, CD8+, or CD8+CD57+ T cells (not recorded which) from PBMCs. These receptors were obtained from a human donor with aplastic anemia.

V gene TRBV6-1 combines with J gene TRBJ1-3; D is unresolved. The CDR3 runs 13 residues. Looked up from germline, CDR1 is MNHNS and CDR2 is SASEGT. Trimming took off 7 bases at V and 0 bases at J, with 7 bases between the two ends. The CDR3 DNA reads as TGTGCCAGCACCGGGAGCTCTGGAAACACCATATATTTT. This gives the protein CASTGSSGNTIYF.

This chain links TRBV7-2 with TRBJ1-5; a weak D match, TRBD1 (5 bases). V was clipped by 1 base and J by 6 bases, with 16 bases between them. In germline, CDR1 is SGHTA, CDR2 FQGNSA. CDR3 length: 16 residues. CDR3 residues: CASSLDIGVGSQPQHF. CDR3 DNA sequence: TGTGCCAGCAGCTTAGATATAGGGGTGGGGTCTCAGCCCCAGCATTTT. Looking up the rest from reference TRBV7-2 and TRBJ1-5 gives the full variable domain: GAGVSQSPSNKVTEKGKDVELRCDPISGHTALYWYRQSLGQGLEFLIYFQGNSAPDKSGLPSDRFSAERTGGSVSTLTIQRTQQEDSAVYLCASSLDIGVGSQPQHFGDGTRLSIL.

The V gene is TRBV10-2, the J gene TRBJ2-2, with D perhaps matching TRBD1 (6 bases). CDR3 length equals 14 residues. Germline assignment: CDR1 WSHSY and CDR2 SAAADI. V dropped 3 bases and J dropped 5 bases, with 10 bases sitting between them. The CDR3 loop is CASSDRGITGELFF. Written as DNA, the CDR3 is TGCGCCAGCAGTGACAGGGGAATAACCGGGGAGCTGTTTTTT.

This sequence joins TRBV29-1 and TRBJ1-1, with D perhaps TRBD1 (6 bases). Germline lookup yields CDR1 SQVTM and CDR2 ANQGSEA. V gave up 6 bases and J gave up 8 bases, with 22 bases separating them. This CDR3 is 14 amino acids long. CDR3 coding DNA: TGCAGCGTCCCCACGACAGGCCGGGGACCAGAAGCTTTCTTT. Its translation is CSVPTTGRGPEAFF. Full variable domain (rest looked up from reference TRBV29-1 and TRBJ1-1): SAVISQKPSRDICQRGTSLTIQCQVDSQVTMMFWYRQQPGQSLTLIATANQGSEATYESGFVIDKFPISRPNLTFSTLTVSNMSPEDSSIYLCSVPTTGRGPEAFFGQGTRLTVV.

The rearrangement uses TRBV24-1 and TRBJ2-1; D gene uncertain. Germline V gives CDR1 KGHDR, CDR2 SFDVKD. Trimming took 1 base from V and 8 from J, leaving 2 bases between them. CDR3 size: 11 residues. The CDR3 is CATSDFDEQFF. The CDR3 DNA is TGTGCCACCAGTGATTTTGATGAGCAGTTCTTC.

Notes on this clonotype: The junction departs from the called germline gene at one end, perhaps through a read error. The V and J genes are TRBV24-1 and TRBJ2-5; D not certain. Germline V CDR1 and CDR2: KGHDR, SFDVKD. This CDR3 contains 14 residues. In DNA, the CDR3 is TGTGCCACCAGTGACAGCAAGACTGGAGAGACTCAGTACTTC. The encoded protein is CATSDSKTGETQYF.

There are a few counts of this clonotype. The gene calls are TRBV20-1 and TRBJ2-7; possible D gene TRBD2, 7 bases. There are 15 residues in the CDR3. The V and J ends lost 2 bases and 2 bases respectively, with 16 bases between them. Germline values: CDR1 DFQATT, CDR2 SNEGSKA (reference sequence). CDR3 sequence reads: CSARSRGGLTYEQYF. For the CDR3, the DNA is TGCAGTGCTAGATCCCGCGGGGGCCTCACCTACGAGCAGTACTTC.

V gene TRBV20-1 combines with J gene TRBJ1-6, with 9 bases identical to TRBD1. This CDR3 region has 14 residues. Trimming took 6 bases from V and 6 from J; bases not matched to a gene: 6. The germline CDR1 and CDR2 sequences are DFQATT and SNEGSKA (reference sequence). The CDR3 DNA follows: TGCAGTGCCCCGGGACAGGGTAGTAATTCACCCCTCCACTTT. Its protein is CSAPGQGSNSPLHF.

This clonotype was seen only a few times. The chain joins TRBV2 to TRBJ2-1; 7 bases are shared with TRBD2. In germline, CDR1 is SNHLY, CDR2 FYNNEI. J was trimmed by 1 base and V by 10 bases; bases with no gene match: 4. The CDR3 extends over 13 amino acids. The CDR3 spells CANGGGSYNEQFF. CDR3 bases: TGTGCCAATGGGGGAGGGTCCTACAATGAGCAGTTCTTC.

The chain links TRBV24-1 to TRBJ2-1; the D gene is possibly TRBD2 (5 bases). The germline gives CDR1 KGHDR, CDR2 SFDVKD. This CDR3 region has 13 residues. Between the trimmed V and J ends, which lost 4 bases and 2 bases, there was a span of 5 bases. As DNA, the CDR3 is TGTGCCACCAGTGACGGGGCCTACAATGAGCAGTTCTTC. The encoded protein is CATSDGAYNEQFF.

This sequence joins TRBV10-3 and TRBJ2-7; 8 positions match TRBD1. The CDR3 length is 13 residues. V dropped 4 bases and J dropped 5; count of bases not matched to a gene: 4. Germline V gene data show CDR1 as ENHRY and CDR2 as SYGVKD. CDR3 bases: TGTGCCATCAGTGGACAGGGGACCCACGAGCAGTACTTC. Translated, it gives CAISGQGTHEQYF.

This clonotype has just a few counts. The chain employs TRBV25-1 and TRBJ2-3, with 9 bases fitting TRBD2. Germline values: CDR1 MGHDK, CDR2 SYGVNS. The CDR3 loop spans 15 amino acids. J gave up 2 bases and V 5 bases, and 5 bases lay outside the gene matches. The CDR3 DNA is TGTGCCAGCAGTCAGACTAGCGGATTCACAGATACGCAGTATTTT. It codes for CASSQTSGFTDTQYF.

The chain combines TRBV15 with TRBJ2-7; the D is unclear. V was trimmed by 1 base and J by 0 bases, leaving 4 bases between them. CDR3 length: 13 amino acids. Germline CDR1 LNHNV, CDR2 YYDKDF (reference sequence). CDR3 region: CATSRASSYEQYF. CDR3 coding DNA: TGTGCCACCAGCAGAGCCTCCTCCTACGAGCAGTACTTC.

The chain links TRBV12-3 or TRBV12-4 to TRBJ1-6; TRBD1 matches 11 bases. The CDR3 consists of 17 residues. The trim removed 5 bases at V and 9 bases at J, leaving 12 bases unmatched. The CDR3 loop is CASSPLGQGGGFSPLHF. Here the CDR3 DNA reads TGTGCCAGCAGTCCTCTGGGACAGGGGGGCGGGTTTTCACCCCTCCACTTT.

V is TRBV10-3 and J is TRBJ1-4; TRBD1 might be the D (5 bases). This CDR3 comprises 14 residues. CDR1 and CDR2 from the germline V gene are ENHRY and SYGVKD. V was cut by 2 bases and J by 8 bases, with 12 bases left in between. This chain's CDR3 is CAISERSGNEKLFF. In nucleotides, the CDR3 is TGTGCCATCAGTGAGAGGTCAGGGAACGAAAAACTGTTTTTT.

This chain links TRBV7-6 with TRBJ1-1; tentatively, D is TRBD1 (6 bases). V dropped 5 bases and J dropped 4 bases, with 26 bases sitting between them. The V gene's germline CDR1 is SGHVS and CDR2 FNYEAQ. This CDR3 has 18 amino acids. The CDR3 nucleotides read TGTGCCAGCAGCCGTACATTTACAGGGAAGGAGGGGACCACTGAAGCTTTCTTT. It specifies CASSRTFTGKEGTTEAFF.

The table lists this clonotype with a few counts. Possible read error: a much larger clone is one base away. The chain is built from TRBV20-1 and TRBJ2-3, with 10 bases lining up with TRBD2. Germline V gives CDR1 DFQATT, CDR2 SNEGSKA (reference sequence). The length of the CDR3 is 19 residues. CDR3 bases: TGCAGTGCTAGAGATCTATTAGCGGGGGGCCAGAAGGAACCAGATGCGCAGTATTTT. The encoded protein is CSARDLLAGGQKEPDAQYF.

The rearrangement joins TRBV19 to TRBJ1-1; 7 bases line up with TRBD1. V lost 3 bases, J lost 1 base, and 2 bases stayed unmatched. Germline V gene lookup returns CDR1 LNHDA and CDR2 SQIVND (reference sequence). The CDR3 is made up of 14 amino acids. The CDR3 DNA reads as TGTGCCAGTAGTATCCGGACAGGGAACACTGAAGCTTTCTTT. This codes for CASSIRTGNTEAFF. Supplemented by reference TRBV19 and TRBJ1-1, the full variable domain reads DGGITQSPKYLFRKEGQNVTLSCEQNLNHDAMYWYRQDPGQGLRLIYYSQIVNDFQKGDIAEGYSVSREKKESFPLTVTSAQKNPTAFYLCASSIRTGNTEAFFGQGTRLTVV.

This clonotype appeared a few times. The chain employs TRBV2 and TRBJ1-2; 7 bases match TRBD1. This CDR3 comprises 14 residues. Per the germline V gene, CDR1 is SNHLY and CDR2 is FYNNEI. The ends lost 4 bases at V and 2 bases at J; junction bases unmatched: 4. The CDR3 coding sequence is TGTGCCAGCAGTGCGATACAGGGGAACTATGGCTACACCTTC. This codes for CASSAIQGNYGYTF.

Notes on this clonotype: Germline and junction disagree at one end, which may indicate a read error. The gene calls are TRBV10-2 and TRBJ2-3; perhaps TRBD2 as D (6 bases). The CDR3 has 15 amino acids. CDR1 and CDR2 from the germline V gene are WSHSY and SAAADI. The chain's CDR3 is CASSGDGGPTDTRYF. In nucleotides, the CDR3 is TGCGCCAGCAGTGGGGACGGGGGACCTACAGATACGCGGTATTTT.